This T cell receptor (beta chain) was identified during a study of T cells in Graves' hyperthyroidism and ophthalmopathy. Germline V gene lookup returns CDR1 DFQATT and CDR2 SNEGSKA (reference sequence). This CDR3 spans 16 amino acids. V shed 3 bases, J shed 3 bases, and the junction held 5 bases outside the gene matches. This clonotype occurred a few times. Amplification of TCR beta CDR3 regions was performed using RNA transcripts as template. The study used the HTBI primer set for a first-round RT-PCR of the TCR CDR3. TCRdb used MiXCR to reprocess the multiplex PCR reads, holding one entry per CDR3 protein. The sample has approximately 640,000 distinct CDR3 sequences; 15% to 20% are singletons.

This clonotype was sampled from a man aged 50-60 years with Graves' hyperthyroidism. V and J are TRBV20-1 and TRBJ2-1; 13 bases line up with TRBD2. The sample consisted of blood. The CDR3 here is CSARGTSGIIYNEQFF. The CDR3 DNA follows: TGCAGTGCTAGGGGGACTAGCGGGATTATCTACAATGAGCAGTTCTTC.